This T cell receptor beta chain was profiled in a study of control samples from healthy donors and cancer patients. TCRdb's table, derived via immunoSEQ multiplex PCR, lists solely in-frame clones and lacks some. Of around 72,000 clones detected, more than 80% appear once; the ten largest clones hold roughly 15%. CDR1 is LNHDA, CDR2 SQIVND, per germline (reference sequence). The CDR3 runs 13 residues. Trimming removed 3 bases at V and 6 bases at J, with 9 bases between. The chain carries TRBV19 and TRBJ2-4; weak D call: TRBD2 (6 bases). This TCR came from a man aged 45-65 years in good health. Material: blood. This CDR3 reads CASSMFGGNIQYF. The CDR3 DNA sequence: TGTGCCAGTAGTATGTTCGGGGGAAACATTCAGTACTTC.